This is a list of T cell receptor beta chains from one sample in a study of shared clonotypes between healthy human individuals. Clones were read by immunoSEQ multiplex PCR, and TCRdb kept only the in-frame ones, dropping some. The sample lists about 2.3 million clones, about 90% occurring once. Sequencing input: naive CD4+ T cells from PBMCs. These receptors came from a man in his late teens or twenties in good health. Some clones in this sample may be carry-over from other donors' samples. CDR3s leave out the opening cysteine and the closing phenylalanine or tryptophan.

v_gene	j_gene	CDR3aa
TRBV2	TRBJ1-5	ASSTQGSLSNQPQH
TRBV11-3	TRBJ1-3	ANSHGNTIY
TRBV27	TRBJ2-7	ASSQGWGDAYEQY
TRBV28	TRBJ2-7	ASSLYPRGTSSGEQY
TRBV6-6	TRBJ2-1	ASSYGTRGVGEQF
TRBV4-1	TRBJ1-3	ASSQDWTAGNTIY
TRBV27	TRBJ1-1	ASSLNGWGQDTEAF
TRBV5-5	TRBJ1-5	ASSSTPNQPQH
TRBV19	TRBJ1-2	ASSSRDSYGYT
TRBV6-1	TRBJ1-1	ASSERGYRLNTEAF
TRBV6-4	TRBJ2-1	ASSDRASAYNEQF
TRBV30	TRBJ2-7	AWSGGLRSSYEQY
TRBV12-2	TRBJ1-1	ASRSLLSHTEAF
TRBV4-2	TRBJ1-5	ASSQDGQAGAGEPQH
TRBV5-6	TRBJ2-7	ASSPAGGTEQY
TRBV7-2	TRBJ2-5	ASSLYGTSGRGKTQY
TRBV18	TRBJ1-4	ASSRPNEKLF
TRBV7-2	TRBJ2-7	ASSSPTGGFFEQY
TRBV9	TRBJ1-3	ASSVGGYGDTIY
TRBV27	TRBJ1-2	ASSLRGNYGYT
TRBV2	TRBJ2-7	ASSGLGYEQY
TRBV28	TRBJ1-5	ASSVISGTGSNQPQH
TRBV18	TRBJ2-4	ASSPLTGSRSKNIQY
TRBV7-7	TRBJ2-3	ASSPQGRGTDTQY
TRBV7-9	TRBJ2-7	ASSLAESYEQY
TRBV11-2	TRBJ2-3	ASSPQGLFTDTQY
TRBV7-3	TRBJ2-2	ASSLTPGLPNTGELF
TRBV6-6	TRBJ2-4	ASSDTGFPGNIQY
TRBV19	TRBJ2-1	ASSIRSRDNEQF
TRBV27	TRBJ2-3	ASSVRDRGLTDTQY
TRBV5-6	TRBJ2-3	ASSPGGGFTDTQY
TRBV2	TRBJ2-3	ASRGSGTGKDRPDTQY
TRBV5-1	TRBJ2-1	ASSLQSIHNEQF
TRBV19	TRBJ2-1	ASSMRTGGNNEQF
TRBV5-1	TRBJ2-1	ASRSGTSAYNEQF
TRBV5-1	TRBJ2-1	ASSLRSRGHEQF
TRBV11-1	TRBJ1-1	ASSPLRDRKAF
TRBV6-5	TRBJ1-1	ASSSVRGPEAF
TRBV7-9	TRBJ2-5	ASSFSGQETQY
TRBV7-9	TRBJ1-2	ASSSADYGYT
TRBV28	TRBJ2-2	ASREVRTGELF
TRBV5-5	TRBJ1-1	ASSLVGGSMNTEAF
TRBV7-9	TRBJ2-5	ASSPSLVSETQY
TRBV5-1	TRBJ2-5	ASSLQDQETQY
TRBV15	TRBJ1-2	ATSREAGSWYGYT
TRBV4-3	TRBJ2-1	ASSQDRGTVTNEQF
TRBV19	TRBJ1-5	ASTSDRGINQPQH
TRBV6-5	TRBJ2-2	ASSYEGETGELF
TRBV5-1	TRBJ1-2	ASSLAAAGGGNYGYT
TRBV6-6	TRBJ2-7	ASSLRLAGYEQY
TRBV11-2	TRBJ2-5	ASSFMTGGEETQY
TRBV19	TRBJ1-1	ASSIVNRVDTEAF
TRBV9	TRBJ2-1	ASSPGGSTYNEQF
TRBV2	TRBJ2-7	ASSLLGQGYEQY
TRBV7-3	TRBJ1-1	ASSETGGTEAF